Presented here are 22 T cell receptor beta chains from one specimen sequenced in a study of OX40 agonist ivuxolimab in advanced cancers. TCRdb's table, derived via immunoSEQ multiplex PCR, lists solely in-frame clones and lacks some. The sample has some 55,000 clones, 84% seen once. Source: CD4+ or CD8+ T cells sorted from blood, taken in a trial of the OX40 agonist ivuxolimab. The source of these receptors is an adult with an advanced solid tumor such as melanoma, head and neck, liver or kidney cancer.

This chain connects TRBV27 to TRBJ2-2, with 8 bases lining up with TRBD1. Losses at the gene ends were 2 bases for V and 7 bases for J; bases not matched to a gene: 3. The CDR3 loop spans 14 amino acids. Germline V CDR1 and CDR2: MNHEY, SMNVEV (reference sequence). CDR3 coding DNA: TGTGCCAGCAGTTTAAGACAGGGGATCGGGGAGCTGTTTTTT. It yields the protein CASSLRQGIGELFF.

CDR3 nucleotide sequence: TGTGCCAGCAGCTATGACAGGGGGCAAAAACTGTTTTTT. Protein sequence: CASSYDRGQKLFF. The rearrangement uses TRBV5-4 and TRBJ1-4, with TRBD1 matching 10 bases. The CDR3 sequence is 13 residues long. Germline-derived CDR1 and CDR2 are SGHNT and YYREEE (reference sequence). V shed 3 bases, J shed 9 bases, and the junction held 2 bases outside the gene matches.

The chain couples TRBV18 to TRBJ2-7, with D perhaps matching TRBD1 or TRBD2 (5 bases each). The CDR3 is 15 residues long. The germline V and J ends were trimmed by 3 bases and 5 bases, with 17 bases remaining between them. Germline CDR1 is KGHSH and CDR2 is LQKENI. The CDR3 coding sequence is TGTGCCAGCTCACCCGGGAAGGGGATGTTAGACGAGCAGTACTTC. Its protein product is CASSPGKGMLDEQYF.

The chain recombines TRBV6-5 with TRBJ2-7; TRBD1 aligns across 10 bases. Germline V gene sequence: CDR1 MNHEY, CDR2 SVGAGI. The trim removed 7 bases at V and 5 bases at J, leaving 5 bases unmatched. The CDR3 covers 13 residues. For the CDR3, the DNA is TGTGCCAGCACCCGGGGACAGGGGAACGAGCAGTACTTC. Translation gives CASTRGQGNEQYF.

This clone is medium-sized in the sample. V is TRBV6-5 and J is TRBJ1-2; TRBD1 matches 9 bases. The CDR3 totals 14 residues. The V gene end was trimmed by 4 bases and the J gene end by 6 bases; junction bases not matched to a gene: 6. The germline gives CDR1 MNHEY, CDR2 SVGAGI. CDR3 sequence: CASSLGTGLDGYTF. The CDR3 nucleotides read TGTGCCAGCAGTTTGGGGACAGGGTTGGATGGCTACACCTTC.

The rearrangement joins TRBV5-1 to TRBJ1-1; D unresolved. With 2 bases removed from V and 6 bases from J, the gap between germline ends came to 11 bases. The CDR3 has 13 amino acids. CDR1 SGHRS and CDR2 YFSETQ come from the germline V gene. CDR3 amino acids: CASSFVVGSEAFF. Written as DNA, the CDR3 is TGCGCCAGCAGCTTTGTTGTGGGTTCTGAAGCTTTCTTT.

This chain joins TRBV11-2 and TRBJ2-3, with TRBD2 matching over 13 bases. The CDR3 totals 16 residues. Germline V gene sequence: CDR1 SGHAT, CDR2 FQNNGV. V lost 5 bases and J lost 5; bases outside the gene matches: 7. CDR3 nucleotides: TGTGCCAGCAGCCAAAGGACTAGCGGGAGTATAGATACGCAGTATTTT. As protein: CASSQRTSGSIDTQYF.

The chain recombines TRBV15 with TRBJ2-3; 9 nucleotides align to TRBD2. Germline V gives CDR1 LNHNV, CDR2 YYDKDF (reference sequence). Germline trimming cut 0 bases from V and 0 bases from J; bases unmatched to any gene: 1. CDR3 length: 16 residues. CDR3 sequence reads: CATSRELAGSTDTQYF. CDR3 coding DNA: TGTGCCACCAGCAGAGAACTAGCGGGTAGCACAGATACGCAGTATTTT.

In DNA form, the CDR3 reads TGTGCCAGCACCCCGACAGGGCAAGGCGAGCAGTTCTTC. It specifies CASTPTGQGEQFF. The chain employs TRBV7-2 and TRBJ2-1, with 7 nucleotides matching TRBD1. The germline CDR1 and CDR2 sequences are SGHTA and FQGNSA. The V segment lost 7 bases and the J segment 10 bases; nucleotides outside the gene matches: 10. This CDR3 contains 13 residues.

This rearrangement joins TRBV7-7 to TRBJ1-3; a weak D match, TRBD1 (5 bases). There are 13 residues in the CDR3. V lost 4 bases, J lost 7 bases, and 11 bases lay in between. The germline gives CDR1 SSHAT, CDR2 FNYEAQ (reference sequence). CDR3 sequence: CASSSSGGNTIYF. CDR3 coding DNA: TGTGCCAGCAGCTCCTCGGGGGGGAACACCATATATTTT.

The chain combines TRBV19 with TRBJ1-3; 8 bases are shared with TRBD1. V was pared by 5 bases and J by 0 bases, with 24 bases of the junction left unmatched. CDR3 length: 22 residues. Germline V gene data show CDR1 as LNHDA and CDR2 as SQIVND (reference sequence). This CDR3 is CASSAAGTGHSTGLSSGNTIYF. As DNA, the CDR3 is TGTGCCAGTAGTGCAGCCGGGACAGGCCACTCTACGGGACTTTCCTCTGGAAACACCATATATTTT.

V is TRBV6-5 and J is TRBJ2-7, with D unresolved. CDR1 is MNHEY, CDR2 SVGAGI, per germline. The CDR3 covers 12 residues. V lost 5 bases and J 1 base, leaving 6 bases between the germline ends. CDR3 nucleotides: TGTGCCAGCAGTACCGGATCCTACGAGCAGTACTTC. Translation: CASSTGSYEQYF.

This chain connects TRBV25-1 to TRBJ2-7; D unclear. Trimming stripped 7 bases from V and 1 base from J, with 8 bases between. Per the germline V gene, CDR1 is MGHDK and CDR2 is SYGVNS. This CDR3 is 12 amino acids long. In nucleotides, the CDR3 is TGTGCCAGCAAAGGAAATTCCTACGAGCAGTACTTC. Translated: CASKGNSYEQYF.

The rearrangement links TRBV6-6 to TRBJ1-5, with D perhaps TRBD1 (6 bases). Trimming cost V 5 bases and J 0 bases, with 8 bases left between them. This CDR3 is built from 14 residues. Germline V lookup: CDR1 MNHNY, CDR2 SVGAGI (reference sequence). CDR3 loop: CASSPRGSNQPQHF. Here the CDR3 DNA reads TGTGCCAGCAGTCCCAGGGGTAGCAATCAGCCCCAGCATTTT.

The chain couples TRBV15 to TRBJ2-5; weak D call: TRBD2 (5 bases). CDR3 length: 14 amino acids. The germline gives CDR1 LNHNV, CDR2 YYDKDF (reference sequence). V lost 4 bases and J 5 bases, leaving 14 bases between the germline ends. CDR3 in amino acids: CATSTTSNSETQYF. Here the CDR3 DNA reads TGTGCCACCAGCACTACTAGTAATTCGGAGACCCAGTACTTC.

In its sample, this clone was seen once. The chain's CDR3 is CASSLRDGTQRSYNEQFF. For the CDR3, the DNA is TGTGCCAGCAGCTTAAGGGACGGTACACAACGCTCCTACAATGAGCAGTTCTTC. The chain is built from TRBV7-8 and TRBJ2-1, with D perhaps given as TRBD1 or TRBD2 (5 bases each). CDR3 size: 18 residues. V was clipped by 2 bases and J by 0 bases, with 17 bases between them. The germline CDR1 and CDR2 sequences are SGHVS and FQNEAQ.

This clone was seen a few times. The rearrangement joins TRBV2 to TRBJ2-5; 7 bases fit TRBD2. CDR1 is SNHLY, CDR2 FYNNEI, per germline. The CDR3 loop spans 15 amino acids. V lost 6 bases and J lost 5; bases outside the gene matches: 12. The CDR3 sequence: CASRGNLAARETQYF. The CDR3 bases are TGTGCCAGCAGAGGCAATCTAGCGGCAAGGGAGACCCAGTACTTC.

The rearrangement uses TRBV27 and TRBJ1-5; 9 nucleotides line up with TRBD1. The CDR3 loop spans 14 amino acids. Germline CDR1 and CDR2: MNHEY and SMNVEV (reference sequence). Losses at the gene ends were 6 bases for V and 6 bases for J; bases not matched to a gene: 6. The CDR3 spells CASSLTGGLQPQHF. CDR3 DNA sequence: TGTGCCAGCAGCCTAACAGGGGGCCTTCAGCCCCAGCATTTT.

Notes on this clone: Additional DNA sequences in this sample encode the identical CDR3. The chain joins TRBV2 to TRBJ2-6; the D is unclear. This CDR3 has 17 residues. The V gene's germline CDR1 is SNHLY and CDR2 FYNNEI. V dropped 3 bases and J dropped 4 bases, with 16 bases sitting between them. The CDR3 region is CASSDLGLGSGANVLTF. The CDR3 DNA reads as TGTGCCAGCAGTGATTTGGGGTTAGGTTCCGGGGCCAACGTCCTGACTTTC.

The rearrangement links TRBV27 to TRBJ2-2; TRBD2 aligns across 8 bases. CDR1 is MNHEY and CDR2 is SMNVEV in the germline V gene (reference sequence). J lost 0 bases, V lost 8 bases, and 11 bases had no gene match. There are 17 residues in the CDR3. CDR3 sequence reads: CASSLSGGFANTGELFF. In DNA, the CDR3 is TGTGCCAGCTCTTTATCGGGGGGGTTCGCGAACACCGGGGAGCTGTTTTTT.

The V gene is TRBV25-1, the J gene TRBJ1-2, with D hard to call. The V and J ends lost 1 base and 4 bases respectively, with 13 bases between them. Germline V lookup: CDR1 MGHDK, CDR2 SYGVNS. CDR3 length: 15 amino acids. The CDR3 loop is CASSESTGSPYGYTF. Written as DNA, the CDR3 is TGTGCCAGCAGTGAATCGACCGGGTCGCCCTATGGCTACACCTTC.

The V gene is TRBV5-4, the J gene TRBJ1-4; D not resolved. This CDR3 has 14 residues. Germline V gene lookup returns CDR1 SGHNT and CDR2 YYREEE (reference sequence). Trimming left V 2 bases short and J 1 base short, with 6 bases between. The DNA of the CDR3 is TGTGCCAGCAGCTTCGGCTTAACTAATGAAAAACTGTTTTTT. Encoded protein: CASSFGLTNEKLFF.